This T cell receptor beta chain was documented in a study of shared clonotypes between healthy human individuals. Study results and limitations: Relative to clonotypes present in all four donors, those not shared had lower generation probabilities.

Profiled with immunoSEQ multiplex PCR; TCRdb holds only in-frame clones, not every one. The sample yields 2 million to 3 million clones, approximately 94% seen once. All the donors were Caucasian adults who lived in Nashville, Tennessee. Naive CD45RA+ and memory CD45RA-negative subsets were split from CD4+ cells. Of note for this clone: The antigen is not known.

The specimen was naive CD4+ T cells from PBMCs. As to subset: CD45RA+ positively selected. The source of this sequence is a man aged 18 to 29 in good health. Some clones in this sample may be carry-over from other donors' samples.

DNA of the CDR3: TGTGCCGGGGGCGAGGGAGAGACCCAGTACTTC. As protein: CAGGEGETQYF. The J gene is TRBJ2-5, the V gene TRBV18, with D possibly being TRBD1 (6 bases). Trimming pared 11 bases from V and 4 bases from J, leaving 11 bases between. CDR1 KGHSH and CDR2 LQKENI come from the germline V gene. There are 11 residues in the CDR3.